The 2 T cell receptor beta chains given below trace back to one sample, sequenced in a study of cytomegalovirus exposure and HLA in healthy donors. Primers included in the PCR were 60 Vbeta and 13 Jbeta primers. The table came from immunoSEQ multiplex PCR; TCRdb's copy has only in-frame clones and leaves some out. The sample has around 100,000 clones, approximately 70% seen once; the top ten hold about 0.92%. Sequencing input: PBMCs. These receptors were taken from a woman in her twenties or thirties in good health and CMV-seronegative.

The chain uses TRBV29-1 and TRBJ1-1; unclear D gene. This CDR3 is 11 amino acids long. Looked up from germline, CDR1 is SQVTM and CDR2 is ANQGSEA. V lost 1 base and J lost 10, with 10 bases in between. Written as DNA, the CDR3 is TGCAGCGTTGAAGCGGTAAGTGGAGCTTTCTTT. This translates into CSVEAVSGAFF.

This chain joins TRBV4-1 and TRBJ2-7; 7 bases are shared with TRBD1. This CDR3 is 15 amino acids long. Germline lookup yields CDR1 MGHRA and CDR2 YSYEKL. After removal of 4 bases from V and 4 bases from J, the junction contained 10 bases not matched to a gene. This CDR3 is CASSLEQGHRYEQYF. The CDR3 DNA sequence: TGCGCCAGCAGCCTTGAACAGGGGCACAGGTACGAGCAGTACTTC.